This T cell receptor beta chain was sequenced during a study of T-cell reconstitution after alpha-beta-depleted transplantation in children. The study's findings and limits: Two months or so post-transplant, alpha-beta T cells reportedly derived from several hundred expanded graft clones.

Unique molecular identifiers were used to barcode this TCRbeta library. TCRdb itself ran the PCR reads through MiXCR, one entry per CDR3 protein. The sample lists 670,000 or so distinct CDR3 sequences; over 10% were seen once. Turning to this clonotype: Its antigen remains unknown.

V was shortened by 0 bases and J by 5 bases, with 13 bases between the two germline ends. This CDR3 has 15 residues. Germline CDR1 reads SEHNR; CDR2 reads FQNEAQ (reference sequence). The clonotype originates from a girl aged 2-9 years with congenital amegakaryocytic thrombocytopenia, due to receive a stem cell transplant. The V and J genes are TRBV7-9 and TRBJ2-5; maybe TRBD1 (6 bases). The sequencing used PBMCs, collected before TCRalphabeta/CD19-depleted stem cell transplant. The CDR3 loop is CASSLAQGSIETQYF. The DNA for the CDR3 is TGTGCCAGCAGCTTAGCACAGGGCAGTATCGAGACCCAGTACTTC.